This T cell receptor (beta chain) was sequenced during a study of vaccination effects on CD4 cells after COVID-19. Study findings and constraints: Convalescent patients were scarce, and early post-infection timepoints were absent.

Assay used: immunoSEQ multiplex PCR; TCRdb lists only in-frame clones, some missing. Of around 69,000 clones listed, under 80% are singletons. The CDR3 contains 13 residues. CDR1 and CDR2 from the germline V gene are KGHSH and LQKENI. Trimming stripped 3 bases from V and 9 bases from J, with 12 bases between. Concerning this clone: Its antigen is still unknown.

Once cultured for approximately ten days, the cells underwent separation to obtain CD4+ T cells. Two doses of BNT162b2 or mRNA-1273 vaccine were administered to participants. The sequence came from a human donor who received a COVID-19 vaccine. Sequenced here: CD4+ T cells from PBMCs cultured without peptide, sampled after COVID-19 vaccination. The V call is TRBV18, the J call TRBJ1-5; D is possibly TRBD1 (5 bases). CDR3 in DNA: TGTGCCAGCTCACCGGGACCAGTCCGGCCCCAGCATTTT. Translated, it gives CASSPGPVRPQHF. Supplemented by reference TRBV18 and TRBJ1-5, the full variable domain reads NAGVMQNPRHLVRRRGQEARLRCSPMKGHSHVYWYRQLPEEGLKFMVYLQKENIIDESGMPKERFSAEFPKEGPSILRIQQVVRGDSAAYFCASSPGPVRPQHFGDGTRLSIL.